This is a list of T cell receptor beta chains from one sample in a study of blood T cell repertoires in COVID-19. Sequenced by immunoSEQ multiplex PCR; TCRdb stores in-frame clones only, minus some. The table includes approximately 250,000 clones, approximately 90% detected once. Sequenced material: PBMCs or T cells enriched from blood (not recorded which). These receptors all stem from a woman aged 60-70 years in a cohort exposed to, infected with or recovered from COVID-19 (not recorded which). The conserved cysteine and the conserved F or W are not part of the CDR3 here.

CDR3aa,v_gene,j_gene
SVAGTGSYGYT,TRBV29-1,TRBJ1-2
ASNRQVTDTEAF,TRBV7-9,TRBJ1-1
ASTSGQALNTEAF,TRBV2,TRBJ1-1
ASGTALNIQY,TRBV28,TRBJ2-4
ASSTPREYGYT,TRBV19,TRBJ1-2
ASSWGAGGYEQY,TRBV6-2/TRBV6-3,TRBJ2-7
ASSERTSGRHEQF,TRBV10-1,TRBJ2-1
ASNKGQGVDEQF,TRBV6-5,TRBJ2-1
AWTRQMSSYNEQF,TRBV30,TRBJ2-1
ASSRTSGRAGETQY,TRBV27,TRBJ2-5
ATSDSTYPYNEQF,TRBV24-1,TRBJ2-1
ASRDWAAGEAEQY,TRBV5-1,TRBJ2-7
ASSETGILNSPLH,TRBV6-1,TRBJ1-6
ASSGGDEKLF,TRBV12-3/TRBV12-4,TRBJ1-4
SVRGGHWASYEQY,TRBV29-1,TRBJ2-7
AWSRDSGGTEAF,TRBV30,TRBJ1-1
ASSGRVAAPRNEQF,TRBV6-4,TRBJ2-1
ASSLTLAGGGTDTQY,TRBV18,TRBJ2-3
ASSERQALSYEQY,TRBV2,TRBJ2-7
ASSPSWVGNYEQY,TRBV3-1/TRBV3-2,TRBJ2-7
ATSRTETANTGELF,TRBV24-1,TRBJ2-2
ASSQDSLAGVGETQY,TRBV14,TRBJ2-5
ASSYSYRQDSPLH,TRBV6-5,TRBJ1-6
ASSTGGPDTQY,TRBV19,TRBJ2-3
ASSSSPDRGPGYT,TRBV7-3,TRBJ1-2
ASSPPSSVGGEAF,TRBV18,TRBJ1-1
SVEDKGTGFSADTQY,TRBV29-1,TRBJ2-3
ASSRGLAGVYEQF,TRBV6-5,TRBJ2-1
ASSLVASYEQY,TRBV7-2,TRBJ2-7
ASNTGTGAYEQY,TRBV7-2,TRBJ2-7
ASSWAPSGTDTQY,TRBV5-1,TRBJ2-3
ASCSSGTGGNNEQF,TRBV11-2,TRBJ2-1
ASSLASTGELF,TRBV5-5,TRBJ2-2
AISGGGTGSYEQY,TRBV10-3,TRBJ2-7
ASRQSRGGEQF,TRBV2,TRBJ2-1
ATSESGVPYEQY,TRBV24-1,TRBJ2-7
ASTRPTGNYGYT,TRBV28,TRBJ1-2
ASSLYRAGEYNEQF,TRBV27,TRBJ2-1
ASSLILAGVGETQY,TRBV2,TRBJ2-5
ATSRDFRTGFGGELF,TRBV15,TRBJ2-2
ASSFRETQY,TRBV7-8,TRBJ2-5
ASSLTWGSGRDNEQF,TRBV7-3,TRBJ2-1